Presented here are 7 T cell receptor beta chains from one specimen sequenced in a study of T cell changes during pregnancy in multiple sclerosis (dated by TCRdb to between 2018 and 2021). Library prep was done by the immunoSEQ multiplex PCR assay. TCRdb mirrors the immuneACCESS table, restricted to in-frame sequences. Some clones are absent from its copies; in checked studies, under half trace to an unresolved V gene, and the reason for the others is unknown. The sample data list more than 70,000 clones, and roughly 91% of these were observed just once. The ten largest make up about 1.6% of the sample. The specimen was peripheral blood, collected after pregnancy. These receptor sequences come from a female donor in good health, enrolled as a control in a pregnancy study.

The rearrangement links TRBV9 to TRBJ2-4, with D perhaps TRBD1 (5 bases). This CDR3 contains 15 residues. Trimming shortened V by 0 bases and J by 5 bases, and 12 bases separated the two germline ends. Germline-derived CDR1 and CDR2 are SGDLS and YYNGEE. CDR3 nucleotide sequence: TGTGCCAGCAGCGTAGGATGGGGCCCCCAAAACATTCAGTACTTC. Protein sequence: CASSVGWGPQNIQYF.

This sequence joins TRBV5-4 and TRBJ1-2, with D perhaps matching TRBD1 (6 bases). V lost 4 bases to trimming and J lost 8 bases, with 24 bases between them. This CDR3 has 16 residues. CDR1 is SGHNT, CDR2 YYREEE, per germline (reference sequence). DNA of the CDR3: TGTGCCAGCAGCCCGGTGGGGGCTCCGGTTCTTAAGGGCTACACCTTC. Translating gives CASSPVGAPVLKGYTF.

The chain combines TRBV7-2 with TRBJ2-3; D uncertain. The CDR3 consists of 15 residues. CDR1 SGHTA and CDR2 FQGNSA come from the germline V gene. Trimming shortened V by 0 bases and J by 4 bases, and 11 bases separated the two germline ends. In DNA form, the CDR3 reads TGTGCCAGCAGCTTAGCGCGGATTGTCGCAGATACGCAGTATTTT. Translation: CASSLARIVADTQYF.

This chain links TRBV7-6 with TRBJ1-1; D is possibly TRBD1 (6 bases). The germline V and J ends were trimmed by 2 bases and 5 bases, with 12 bases remaining between them. Germline CDR1 SGHVS, CDR2 FNYEAQ. The CDR3 runs to 14 residues. CDR3 sequence: CASSLTGLGTEAFF. CDR3 DNA sequence: TGTGCCAGCAGCTTAACAGGGTTGGGGACTGAAGCTTTCTTT.

The chain couples TRBV6-5 to TRBJ2-5, with TRBD2 matching over 7 bases. Germline assignment: CDR1 MNHEY and CDR2 SVGAGI. CDR3 length: 16 residues. The V gene end was trimmed by 4 bases and the J gene end by 1 base; junction bases not matched to a gene: 9. CDR3 nucleotide sequence: TGTGCCAGCAGTTCCGGCTCTAGCGGCTCCCAAGAGACCCAGTACTTC. This sequence encodes CASSSGSSGSQETQYF.

This clone was found once. The chain combines TRBV7-2 with TRBJ1-6, with TRBD1 as a possible D gene (5 bases). Trimming shortened V by 5 bases and J by 7 bases, and 18 bases separated the two germline ends. The germline V gene encodes CDR1 SGHTA and CDR2 FQGNSA. This CDR3 comprises 16 residues. The DNA of the CDR3 is TGTGCCAGCAGCCGGGACGGGACTAGCTCCAATTCACCCCTCCACTTT. Its protein product is CASSRDGTSSNSPLHF.

This chain links TRBV6-1 with TRBJ2-7, with a possible D match to TRBD2 (7 bases). Trimming took 2 bases from V and 0 from J, leaving 11 bases between them. Per germline, CDR1 MNHNS and CDR2 SASEGT. The CDR3 runs 15 residues. The CDR3 DNA follows: TGTGCCAGCAGTGAATGGGGGGGGCCCTCCTACGAGCAGTACTTC. Residues: CASSEWGGPSYEQYF.